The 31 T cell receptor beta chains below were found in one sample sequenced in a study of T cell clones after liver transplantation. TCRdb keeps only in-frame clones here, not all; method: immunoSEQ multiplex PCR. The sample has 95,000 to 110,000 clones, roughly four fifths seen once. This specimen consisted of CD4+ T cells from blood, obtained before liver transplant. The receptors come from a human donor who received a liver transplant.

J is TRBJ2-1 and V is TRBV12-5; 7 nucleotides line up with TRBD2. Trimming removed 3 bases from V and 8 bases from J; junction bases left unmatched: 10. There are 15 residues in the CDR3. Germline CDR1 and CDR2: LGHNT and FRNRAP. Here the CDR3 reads CASGFGTTLGDEQFF. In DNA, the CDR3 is TGTGCTAGTGGTTTCGGGACTACCCTCGGCGATGAGCAGTTCTTC.

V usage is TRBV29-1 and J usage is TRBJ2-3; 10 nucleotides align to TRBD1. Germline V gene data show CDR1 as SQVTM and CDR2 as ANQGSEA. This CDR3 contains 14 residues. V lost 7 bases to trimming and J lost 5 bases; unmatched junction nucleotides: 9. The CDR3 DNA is TGCAGCGGCGTCCGACAGGGGGCGAGAGATACGCAGTATTTT. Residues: CSGVRQGARDTQYF.

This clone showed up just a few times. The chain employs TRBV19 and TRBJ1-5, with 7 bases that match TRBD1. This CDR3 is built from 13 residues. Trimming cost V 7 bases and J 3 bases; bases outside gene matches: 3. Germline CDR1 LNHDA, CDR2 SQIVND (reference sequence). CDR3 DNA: TGTGCCAGTAAAGACAGGGCCAATCAGCCCCAGCATTTT. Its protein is CASKDRANQPQHF.

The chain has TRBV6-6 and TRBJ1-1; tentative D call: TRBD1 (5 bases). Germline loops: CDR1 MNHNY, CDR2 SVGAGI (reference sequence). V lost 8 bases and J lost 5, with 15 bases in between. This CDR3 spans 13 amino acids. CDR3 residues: CASAEVGGTEAFF. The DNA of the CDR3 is TGTGCCAGCGCTGAGGTGGGGGGGACTGAAGCTTTCTTT.

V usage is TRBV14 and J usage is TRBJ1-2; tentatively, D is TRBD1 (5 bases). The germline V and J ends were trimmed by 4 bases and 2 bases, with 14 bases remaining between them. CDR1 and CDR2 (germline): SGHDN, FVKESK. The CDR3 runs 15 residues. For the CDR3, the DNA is TGTGCCAGCAGCCCTCCAGGGAGATTCAACTATGGCTACACCTTC. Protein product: CASSPPGRFNYGYTF.

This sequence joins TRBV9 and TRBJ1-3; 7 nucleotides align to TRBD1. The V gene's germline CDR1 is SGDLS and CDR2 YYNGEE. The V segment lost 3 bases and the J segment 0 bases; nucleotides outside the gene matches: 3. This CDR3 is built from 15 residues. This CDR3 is CASSARDSSGNTIYF. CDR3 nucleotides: TGTGCCAGCAGCGCGCGGGACAGCTCTGGAAACACCATATATTTT.

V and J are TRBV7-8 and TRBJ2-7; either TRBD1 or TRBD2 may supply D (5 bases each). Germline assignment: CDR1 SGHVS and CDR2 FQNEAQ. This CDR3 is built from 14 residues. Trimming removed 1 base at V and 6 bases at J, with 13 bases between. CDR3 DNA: TGTGCCAGCAGCTTAGGAGGGGAGACCGTCGAGCAGTACTTC. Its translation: CASSLGGETVEQYF.

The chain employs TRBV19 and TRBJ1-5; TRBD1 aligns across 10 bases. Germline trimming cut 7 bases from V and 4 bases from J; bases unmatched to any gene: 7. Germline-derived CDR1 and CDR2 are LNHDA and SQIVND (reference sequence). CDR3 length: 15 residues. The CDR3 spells CASMLGQGTNQPQHF. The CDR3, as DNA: TGTGCCAGTATGCTGGGACAGGGGACAAATCAGCCCCAGCATTTT.

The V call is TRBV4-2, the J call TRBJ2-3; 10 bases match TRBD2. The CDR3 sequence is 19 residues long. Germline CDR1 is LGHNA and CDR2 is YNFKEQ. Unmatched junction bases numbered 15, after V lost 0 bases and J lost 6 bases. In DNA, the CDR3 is TGTGCCAGCAGCCAAGACTTCCCCCTAGCGGGGGAATTTCACGATACGCAGTATTTT. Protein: CASSQDFPLAGEFHDTQYF.

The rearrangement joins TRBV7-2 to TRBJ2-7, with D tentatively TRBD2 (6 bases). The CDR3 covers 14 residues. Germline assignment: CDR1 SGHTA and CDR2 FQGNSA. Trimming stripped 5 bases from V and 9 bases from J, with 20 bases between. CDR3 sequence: CASSRDWSDMGQYF. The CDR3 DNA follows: TGTGCCAGCAGCCGGGACTGGTCTGATATGGGGCAGTACTTC.

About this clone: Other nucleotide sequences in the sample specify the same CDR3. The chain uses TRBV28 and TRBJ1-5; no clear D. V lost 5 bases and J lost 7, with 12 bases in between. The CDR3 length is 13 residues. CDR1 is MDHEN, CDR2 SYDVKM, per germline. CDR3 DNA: TGTGCCAGCAGTCTGGGAGGAGTGCAGCCCCAGCATTTT. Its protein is CASSLGGVQPQHF.

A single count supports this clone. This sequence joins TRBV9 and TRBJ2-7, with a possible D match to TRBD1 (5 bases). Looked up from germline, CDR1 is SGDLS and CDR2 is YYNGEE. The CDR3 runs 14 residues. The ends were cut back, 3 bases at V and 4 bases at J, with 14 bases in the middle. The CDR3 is CASSDTAQGYEQYF. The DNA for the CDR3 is TGTGCCAGCAGCGACACCGCTCAGGGATACGAGCAGTACTTC.

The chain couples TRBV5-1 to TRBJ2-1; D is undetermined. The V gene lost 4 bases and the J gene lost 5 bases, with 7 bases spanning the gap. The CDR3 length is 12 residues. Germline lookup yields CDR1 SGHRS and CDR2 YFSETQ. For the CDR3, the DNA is TGCGCCAGCAGCCTTCGGGACAATGAGCAGTTCTTC. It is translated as CASSLRDNEQFF.

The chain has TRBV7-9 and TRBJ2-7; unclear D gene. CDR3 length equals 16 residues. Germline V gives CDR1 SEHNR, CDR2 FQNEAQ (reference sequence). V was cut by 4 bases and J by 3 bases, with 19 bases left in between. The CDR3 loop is CASSSFTGPIIYEQYF. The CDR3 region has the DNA TGTGCCAGCAGCTCGTTCACCGGGCCGATAATCTACGAGCAGTACTTC.

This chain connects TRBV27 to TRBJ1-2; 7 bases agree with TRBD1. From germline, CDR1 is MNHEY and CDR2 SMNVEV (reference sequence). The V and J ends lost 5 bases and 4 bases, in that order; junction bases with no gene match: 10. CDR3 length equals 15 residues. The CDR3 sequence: CASSPIHGTVYGYTF. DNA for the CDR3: TGTGCCAGCAGTCCGATCCACGGGACAGTCTATGGCTACACCTTC.

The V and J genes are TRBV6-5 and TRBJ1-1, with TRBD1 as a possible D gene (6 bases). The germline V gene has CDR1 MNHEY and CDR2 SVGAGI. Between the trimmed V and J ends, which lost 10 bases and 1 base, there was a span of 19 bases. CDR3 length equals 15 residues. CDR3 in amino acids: CATGRRGFANTEAFF. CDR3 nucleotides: TGTGCCACGGGTCGCAGGGGCTTCGCGAACACTGAAGCTTTCTTT.

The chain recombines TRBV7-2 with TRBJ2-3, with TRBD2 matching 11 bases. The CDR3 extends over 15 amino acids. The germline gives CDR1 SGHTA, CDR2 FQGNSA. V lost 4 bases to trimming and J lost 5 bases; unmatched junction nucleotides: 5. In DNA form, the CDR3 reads TGTGCCAGCAGCTCGGGTAGCGGGGGGGTAGATACGCAGTATTTT. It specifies CASSSGSGGVDTQYF.

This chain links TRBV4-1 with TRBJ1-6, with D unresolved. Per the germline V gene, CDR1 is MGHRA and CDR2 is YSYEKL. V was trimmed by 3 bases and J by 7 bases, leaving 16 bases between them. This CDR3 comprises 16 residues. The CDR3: CASSQPHGTENSPLHF. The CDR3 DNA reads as TGCGCCAGCAGCCAGCCTCACGGAACAGAGAATTCACCCCTCCACTTT.

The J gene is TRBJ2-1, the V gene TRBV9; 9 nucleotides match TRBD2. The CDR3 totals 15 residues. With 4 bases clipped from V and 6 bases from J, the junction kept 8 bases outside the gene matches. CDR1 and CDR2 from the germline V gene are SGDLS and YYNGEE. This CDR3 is CASSLAAGGFNEQFF. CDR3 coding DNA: TGTGCCAGCAGCCTAGCGGCGGGGGGGTTCAATGAGCAGTTCTTC.

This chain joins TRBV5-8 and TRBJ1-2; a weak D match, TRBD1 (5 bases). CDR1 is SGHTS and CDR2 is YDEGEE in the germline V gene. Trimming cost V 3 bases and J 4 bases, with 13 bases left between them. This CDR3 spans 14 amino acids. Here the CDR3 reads CASSWTRVGYGYTF. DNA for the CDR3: TGTGCCAGCAGCTGGACAAGGGTCGGCTATGGCTACACCTTC.

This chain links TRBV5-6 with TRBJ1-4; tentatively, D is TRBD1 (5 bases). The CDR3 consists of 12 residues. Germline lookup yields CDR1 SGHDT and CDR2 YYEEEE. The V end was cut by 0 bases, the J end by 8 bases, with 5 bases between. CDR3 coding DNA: TGTGCCAGCAGCTTGGGGGGCGAAAAACTGTTTTTT. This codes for CASSLGGEKLFF.

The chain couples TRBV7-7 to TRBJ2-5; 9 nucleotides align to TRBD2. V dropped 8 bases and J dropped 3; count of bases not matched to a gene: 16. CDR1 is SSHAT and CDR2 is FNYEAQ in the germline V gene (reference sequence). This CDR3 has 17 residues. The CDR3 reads CASQTPPAGGGEETQYF. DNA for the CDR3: TGTGCCAGCCAAACGCCCCCGGCGGGAGGGGGTGAAGAGACCCAGTACTTC. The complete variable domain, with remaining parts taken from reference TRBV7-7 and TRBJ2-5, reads GAGVSQSPRYKVTKRGQDVTLRCDPISSHATLYWYQQALGQGPEFLTYFNYEAQPDKSGLPSDRFSAERPEGSISTLTIQRTEQRDSAMYRCASQTPPAGGGEETQYFGPGTRLLVL.

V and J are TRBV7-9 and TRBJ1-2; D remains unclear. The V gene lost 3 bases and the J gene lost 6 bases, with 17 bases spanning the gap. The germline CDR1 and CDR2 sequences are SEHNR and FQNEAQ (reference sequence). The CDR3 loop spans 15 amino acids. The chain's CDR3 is CASSFHGLGIHGYTF. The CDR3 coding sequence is TGTGCCAGCAGCTTTCATGGCCTGGGGATCCATGGCTACACCTTC.

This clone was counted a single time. Here the CDR3 reads CASSFRSTADTQYF. The CDR3 DNA reads TGTGCCAGCAGTTTTCGATCGACCGCAGATACGCAGTATTTT. The gene calls are TRBV27 and TRBJ2-3; D uncertain. CDR1 and CDR2 (germline): MNHEY, SMNVEV (reference sequence). The ends were cut back, 3 bases at V and 4 bases at J, with 11 bases in the middle. The CDR3 totals 14 residues.

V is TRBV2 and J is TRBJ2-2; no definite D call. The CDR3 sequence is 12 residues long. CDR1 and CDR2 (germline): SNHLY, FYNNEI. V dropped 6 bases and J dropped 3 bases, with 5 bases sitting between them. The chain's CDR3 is CASSDDTGELFF. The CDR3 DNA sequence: TGTGCCAGCAGCGATGACACCGGGGAGCTGTTTTTT.

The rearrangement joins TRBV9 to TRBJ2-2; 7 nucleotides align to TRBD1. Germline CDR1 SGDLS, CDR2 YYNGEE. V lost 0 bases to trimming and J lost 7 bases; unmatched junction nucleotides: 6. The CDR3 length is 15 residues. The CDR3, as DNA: TGTGCCAGCAGCGTAGTCGACAGGGTGGTCGGGGAGCTGTTTTTT. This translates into CASSVVDRVVGELFF.

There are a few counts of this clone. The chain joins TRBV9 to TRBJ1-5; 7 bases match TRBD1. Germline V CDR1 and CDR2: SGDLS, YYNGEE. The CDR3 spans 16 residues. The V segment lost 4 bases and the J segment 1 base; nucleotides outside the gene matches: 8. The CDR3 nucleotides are TGTGCCAGCAGCCCCCGACAGGGAGAAAGCAATCAGCCCCAGCATTTT. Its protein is CASSPRQGESNQPQHF.

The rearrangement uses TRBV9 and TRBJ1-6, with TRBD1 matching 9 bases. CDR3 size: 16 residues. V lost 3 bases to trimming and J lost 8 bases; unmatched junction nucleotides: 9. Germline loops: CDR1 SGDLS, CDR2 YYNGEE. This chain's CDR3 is CASSALPGQGDSPLHF. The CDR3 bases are TGTGCCAGCAGCGCCTTACCGGGACAGGGCGATTCACCCCTCCACTTT.

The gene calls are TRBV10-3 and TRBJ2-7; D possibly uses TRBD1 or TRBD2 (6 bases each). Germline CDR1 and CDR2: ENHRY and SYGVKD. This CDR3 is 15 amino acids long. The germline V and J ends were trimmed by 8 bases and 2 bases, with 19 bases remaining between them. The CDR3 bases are TGTGCCATCGGCGGGAAAGGGGGAGAGACCTACGAGCAGTACTTC. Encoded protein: CAIGGKGGETYEQYF.

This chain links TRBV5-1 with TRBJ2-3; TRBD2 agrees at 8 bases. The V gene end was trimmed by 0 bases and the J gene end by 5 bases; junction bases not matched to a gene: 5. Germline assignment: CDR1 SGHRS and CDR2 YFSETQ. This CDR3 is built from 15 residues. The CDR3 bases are TGCGCCAGCAGCTTGGTTAGCGGGAATATAGATACGCAGTATTTT. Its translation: CASSLVSGNIDTQYF.

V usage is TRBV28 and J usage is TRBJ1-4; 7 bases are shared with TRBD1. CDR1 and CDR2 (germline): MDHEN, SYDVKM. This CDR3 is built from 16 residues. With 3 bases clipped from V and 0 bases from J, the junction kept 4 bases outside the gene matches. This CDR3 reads CASSLKGASTNEKLFF. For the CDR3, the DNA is TGTGCCAGCAGTTTGAAGGGGGCTTCAACTAATGAAAAACTGTTTTTT. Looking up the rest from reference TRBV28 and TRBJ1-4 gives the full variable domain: DVKVTQSSRYLVKRTGEKVFLECVQDMDHENMFWYRQDPGLGLRLIYFSYDVKMKEKGDIPEGYSVSREKKERFSLILESASTNQTSMYLCASSLKGASTNEKLFFGSGTQLSVL.